This T cell receptor (beta chain) came from a study of blood T cell repertoires in COVID-19. For the study at large: PBMCs, B-cell-depleted T cells, or T cells provided the cDNA or gDNA that made up the material.

This CDR3 has 14 amino acids. Trimming left V 5 bases short and J 2 bases short, with 12 bases between. The germline V gene encodes CDR1 SEHNR and CDR2 FQNEAQ (reference sequence). There are many counts of this clone. Produced via immunoSEQ multiplex PCR; TCRdb's table is partial and in-frame only. The sample records some 200,000 clones, around 73% being singletons. This TCR derives from a woman in her forties or fifties who had recovered from COVID-19. V is TRBV7-9 and J is TRBJ2-5, with a tentative D call TRBD1 (6 bases). Sequences were obtained from PBMCs or T cells enriched from blood (not recorded which). The CDR3 loop reads CASSGGHQQETQYF. For the CDR3, the DNA is TGTGCCAGCAGCGGGGGACATCAACAAGAGACCCAGTACTTC.